The following is a TCR beta chain sequence with its context. What it binds is unknown. A sample-barcoded 5' primer and a J-beta primer mix were used in a second PCR of roughly 7 to 11 cycles. TCRdb used MiXCR to reprocess the 5' RACE reads, holding one entry per CDR3 protein. The repertoire holds 1.5 million to 2 million distinct CDR3 sequences, with approximately 40% as singletons. This CDR3 region has 14 residues. Trimming took off 1 base at V and 9 bases at J, with 10 bases between the two ends. CDR1 and CDR2 from the germline V gene are SGHVS and FNYEAQ. This record belongs to a study of blood T cells in healthy people across ages. Study-level findings and limits: PBMCs left unsorted prevented a conclusive naive versus antigen-experienced comparison. Expanded clonotype changes were possibly confounded by unknown donor CMV status.

PBMCs, at least 7 million per sample, were isolated. The amount of total RNA extracted per sample was at least 5.5 micrograms. The V call is TRBV7-6, the J call TRBJ1-6, with unresolved D. Material: blood. The receptor was derived from a human donor in good health. The CDR3 reads CASSLEGFFSPLHF. CDR3 nucleotides: TGTGCCAGCAGCTTAGAGGGTTTTTTTTCACCCCTCCACTTT.